The 24 T cell receptor beta chains below were found in one sample sequenced in a study of blood T cell repertoires in COVID-19. Profiled with immunoSEQ multiplex PCR; TCRdb holds only in-frame clones, not every one. Among about 290,000 clones listed, about nine tenths were seen once. Sequencing was done on a sample of peripheral blood. These TCRs come from a woman aged 25 to 39 with COVID-19, enrolled during active disease.

The rearrangement uses TRBV6-6 and TRBJ2-5; unclear D gene. The CDR3 covers 16 residues. Germline V gene lookup returns CDR1 MNHNY and CDR2 SVGAGI (reference sequence). Trimming took 0 bases from V and 1 from J, leaving 12 bases between them. CDR3 nucleotide sequence: TGTGCCAGCAGTTACTCTCAGGCCGAATTCCAAGAGACCCAGTACTTC. It yields the protein CASSYSQAEFQETQYF.

The chain combines TRBV7-2 with TRBJ2-3; 9 positions match TRBD1. The J segment lost 1 base and the V segment lost 5 bases, leaving 7 bases of the junction unmatched. Looked up from germline, CDR1 is SGHTA and CDR2 is FQGNSA. The CDR3 contains 16 residues. CDR3 nucleotide sequence: TGTGCCAGCAGCCCGTCCGGGACAGGGCGCACAGATACGCAGTATTTT. It translates to CASSPSGTGRTDTQYF.

This chain joins TRBV19 and TRBJ2-2, with 10 bases identical to TRBD1. Germline-derived CDR1 and CDR2 are LNHDA and SQIVND (reference sequence). The CDR3 has 17 residues. J lost 6 bases, V lost 5 bases, and 12 bases had no gene match. CDR3: CASSPRRQGAGAGELFF. CDR3 coding DNA: TGTGCCAGTAGTCCCCGACGACAGGGGGCGGGGGCCGGGGAGCTGTTTTTT. Full variable domain (rest looked up from reference TRBV19 and TRBJ2-2): DGGITQSPKYLFRKEGQNVTLSCEQNLNHDAMYWYRQDPGQGLRLIYYSQIVNDFQKGDIAEGYSVSREKKESFPLTVTSAQKNPTAFYLCASSPRRQGAGAGELFFGEGSRLTVL.

The genes are TRBV9 and TRBJ1-5, with no clear D. V was clipped by 4 bases and J by 6 bases, with 11 bases between them. Germline assignment: CDR1 SGDLS and CDR2 YYNGEE. CDR3 length: 13 amino acids. CDR3 bases: TGTGCCAGCAGCACGTCTCCGGGTCAGCCCCAGCATTTT. This encodes CASSTSPGQPQHF.

The chain has TRBV7-8 and TRBJ2-7; tentatively, D is TRBD2 (7 bases). Germline lookup yields CDR1 SGHVS and CDR2 FQNEAQ. CDR3 length: 15 residues. The ends were cut back, 5 bases at V and 2 bases at J, with 16 bases in the middle. For the CDR3, the DNA is TGTGCCAGCAGCGCTCGTGCCGGGGGGCCCTACGAGCAGTACTTC. Its translation is CASSARAGGPYEQYF.

V is TRBV6-6 and J is TRBJ2-2, with D possibly matching TRBD2 (5 bases). This CDR3 has 14 amino acids. Deletions cut 2 bases from V and 1 base from J, with 5 bases between. The V gene's germline CDR1 is MNHNY and CDR2 SVGAGI (reference sequence). The CDR3 region has the DNA TGTGCCAGCAGTTACCGGGGGAACACCGGGGAGCTGTTTTTT. Encoded protein: CASSYRGNTGELFF.

The chain joins TRBV5-1 to TRBJ1-1; 10 nucleotides align to TRBD1. Trimming removed 7 bases from V and 5 bases from J; junction bases left unmatched: 8. The CDR3 runs 14 residues. Per germline, CDR1 SGHRS and CDR2 YFSETQ. The CDR3 loop reads CASATTGGLTEAFF. CDR3 DNA: TGCGCCAGCGCCACGACAGGGGGCCTTACTGAAGCTTTCTTT. The full variable domain, its missing parts supplied by reference TRBV5-1 and TRBJ1-1, is KAGVTQTPRYLIKTRGQQVTLSCSPISGHRSVSWYQQTPGQGLQFLFEYFSETQRNKGNFPGRFSGRQFSNSRSEMNVSTLELGDSALYLCASATTGGLTEAFFGQGTRLTVV.

This clone appeared once. The CDR3 DNA follows: TGTGCCAGCAGCCAGGCAGGTTCTAATGAAAAACTGTTTTTT. Amino acid sequence: CASSQAGSNEKLFF. This chain joins TRBV9 and TRBJ1-4; no firm D call. This CDR3 has 14 amino acids. V lost 4 bases to trimming and J lost 3 bases, with 10 bases between them. Germline CDR1 SGDLS, CDR2 YYNGEE.

As DNA, the CDR3 is TGTGCCAGCAGCTTGTTATCTGGGACAGGGATAAATGGCTACACCTTC. This codes for CASSLLSGTGINGYTF. The V and J genes are TRBV5-4 and TRBJ1-2, with TRBD1 matching 9 bases. The V gene's germline CDR1 is SGHNT and CDR2 YYREEE (reference sequence). The length of the CDR3 is 16 residues. V trimming: 1 base; J trimming: 6 bases; junction bases outside the gene matches: 10. The full variable domain, in which reference TRBV5-4 and TRBJ1-2 provide the parts outside the CDR3, is ETGVTQSPTHLIKTRGQQVTLRCSSQSGHNTVSWYQQALGQGPQFIFQYYREEENGRGNFPPRFSGLQFPNYSSELNVNALELDDSALYLCASSLLSGTGINGYTFGSGTRLTVV.

This chain connects TRBV5-1 to TRBJ2-3, with 8 bases fitting TRBD2. The CDR3 length is 15 residues. Germline V gene lookup returns CDR1 SGHRS and CDR2 YFSETQ. V shed 5 bases and J 1 base; nucleotides not matched to a gene: 6. The CDR3 DNA reads as TGCGCCAGCAGTGGGGCGGGGGGTCGCACAGATACGCAGTATTTT. It specifies CASSGAGGRTDTQYF.

The V call is TRBV13, the J call TRBJ1-4; D gene uncertain. This CDR3 is built from 13 residues. Germline V gene lookup returns CDR1 PRHDT and CDR2 FYEKMQ (reference sequence). V was pared by 2 bases and J by 11 bases, with 12 bases between. Here the CDR3 DNA reads TGTGCCAGCAGCTTACTCAGCCCGGGGAAACTGTTTTTT. Its protein is CASSLLSPGKLFF.

CDR3 in DNA: TGTGCCAGCAGCTTGGTGTCAGGGGTATCACCCCTCCACTTT. Amino acids: CASSLVSGVSPLHF. The chain carries TRBV5-6 and TRBJ1-6, with D possibly TRBD1 on 6 matching bases. Germline CDR1 SGHDT, CDR2 YYEEEE. The CDR3 totals 14 residues. V was cut by 0 bases and J by 10 bases, with 11 bases left in between.

The chain links TRBV19 to TRBJ1-2, with unresolved D. This CDR3 spans 15 amino acids. Germline-derived CDR1 and CDR2 are LNHDA and SQIVND (reference sequence). V dropped 7 bases and J dropped 3 bases, with 18 bases sitting between them. The DNA for the CDR3 is TGTGCCAGTATAGGCGAGGGAGAAGAGGACTATGGCTACACCTTC. Protein product: CASIGEGEEDYGYTF. Looking up the rest from reference TRBV19 and TRBJ1-2 gives the full variable domain: DGGITQSPKYLFRKEGQNVTLSCEQNLNHDAMYWYRQDPGQGLRLIYYSQIVNDFQKGDIAEGYSVSREKKESFPLTVTSAQKNPTAFYLCASIGEGEEDYGYTFGSGTRLTVV.

The count of this clone is one. The gene calls are TRBV29-1 and TRBJ2-1; a weak D match, TRBD2 (6 bases). This CDR3 has 14 amino acids. Trimming stripped 6 bases from V and 0 bases from J, with 12 bases between. Germline V gene data show CDR1 as SQVTM and CDR2 as ANQGSEA. The CDR3 reads CSVSGPYSYNEQFF. CDR3 in DNA: TGCAGCGTGAGCGGGCCATACTCCTACAATGAGCAGTTCTTC.

J is TRBJ2-2 and V is TRBV19, with TRBD2 as a possible D gene (5 bases). Trimming stripped 6 bases from V and 2 bases from J, with 19 bases between. The CDR3 is 17 amino acids. Germline CDR1 reads LNHDA; CDR2 reads SQIVND (reference sequence). CDR3 residues: CASSRTGSTLNTGELFF. DNA of the CDR3: TGTGCCAGTAGCAGAACGGGGAGTACCCTCAACACCGGGGAGCTGTTTTTT.

The chain couples TRBV27 to TRBJ1-5; 7 bases match TRBD1. The germline V gene has CDR1 MNHEY and CDR2 SMNVEV (reference sequence). This CDR3 region has 14 residues. The V and J ends lost 5 bases and 4 bases, in that order; junction bases with no gene match: 5. DNA of the CDR3: TGTGCCAGCAGTCTCGACAGGGTTAATCAGCCCCAGCATTTT. Amino acid sequence: CASSLDRVNQPQHF.

The V call is TRBV19, the J call TRBJ2-1; 10 bases align to TRBD2. The V and J ends lost 7 bases and 6 bases, in that order; junction bases with no gene match: 9. In germline, CDR1 is LNHDA, CDR2 SQIVND (reference sequence). The CDR3 runs to 15 residues. CDR3 in DNA: TGTGCCAGTACTCTCATAGCGGGGGGAGGCAATGAGCAGTTCTTC. This gives the protein CASTLIAGGGNEQFF.

The rearrangement joins TRBV4-2 to TRBJ2-2; TRBD2 might be the D (5 bases). The CDR3 extends over 15 amino acids. Deletions cut 3 bases from V and 1 base from J, with 9 bases between. Germline V gene lookup returns CDR1 LGHNA and CDR2 YNFKEQ. The CDR3 loop is CASSHPGMNTGELFF. The CDR3 region has the DNA TGTGCCAGCAGCCACCCGGGGATGAACACCGGGGAGCTGTTTTTT.

V gene TRBV7-9 combines with J gene TRBJ2-1; perhaps TRBD1 as D (6 bases). Per the germline V gene, CDR1 is SEHNR and CDR2 is FQNEAQ (reference sequence). The CDR3 sequence is 16 residues long. The V end lost 1 base, the J end lost 0 bases, and 10 bases lay between the germline ends. Here the CDR3 reads CASSLGDTHSYNEQFF. The CDR3 DNA sequence: TGTGCCAGCAGCTTAGGGGACACTCACTCCTACAATGAGCAGTTCTTC. The whole variable domain, remainder taken from reference TRBV7-9 and TRBJ2-1, is DTGVSQNPRHKITKRGQNVTFRCDPISEHNRLYWYRQTLGQGPEFLTYFQNEAQLEKSRLLSDRFSAERPKGSFSTLEIQRTEQGDSAMYLCASSLGDTHSYNEQFFGPGTRLTVL.

The chain combines TRBV12-5 with TRBJ1-1; D perhaps matches TRBD1 (6 bases). Germline loops: CDR1 LGHNT, CDR2 FRNRAP. The CDR3 has 13 residues. Trimming stripped 2 bases from V and 4 bases from J, with 8 bases between. CDR3 amino acids: CASGLIGGTEAFF. The CDR3 nucleotides read TGTGCTAGTGGTTTGATAGGGGGCACTGAAGCTTTCTTT.

The genes are TRBV2 and TRBJ1-2, with TRBD1 as a possible D gene (5 bases). The CDR3 is 12 residues long. Germline values: CDR1 SNHLY, CDR2 FYNNEI. The V end lost 7 bases, the J end lost 8 bases, and 14 bases lay between the germline ends. CDR3 bases: TGTGCCAGCAAGCGGGGGACGGAAGGCTACACCTTC. It encodes CASKRGTEGYTF. The full variable domain, its missing parts supplied by reference TRBV2 and TRBJ1-2, is EPEVTQTPSHQVTQMGQEVILRCVPISNHLYFYWYRQILGQKVEFLVSFYNNEISEKSEIFDDQFSVERPDGSNFTLKIRSTKLEDSAMYFCASKRGTEGYTFGSGTRLTVV.

The chain employs TRBV3-1 (or the pseudogene TRBV3-2) and TRBJ1-5; D remains unclear. CDR1 and CDR2 (germline): LGHDT, YNNKEL (reference sequence). V dropped 11 bases and J dropped 5 bases, with 10 bases sitting between them. The CDR3 consists of 11 residues. CDR3 sequence: CAAGGYQPQHF. The CDR3 coding sequence is TGTGCCGCAGGAGGTTATCAGCCCCAGCATTTT.

The rearrangement links TRBV5-4 to TRBJ2-2; 7 bases map to TRBD1. The V gene end was trimmed by 4 bases and the J gene end by 3 bases; junction bases not matched to a gene: 3. Germline CDR1 SGHNT, CDR2 YYREEE (reference sequence). The CDR3 covers 14 residues. CDR3 amino acids: CASSRTGDTGELFF. DNA for the CDR3: TGTGCCAGCAGCCGGACAGGCGACACCGGGGAGCTGTTTTTT.

This clone was found once. The chain combines TRBV4-1 with TRBJ1-5; 8 bases agree with TRBD1. Trimming at V came to 4 bases and at J to 5 bases, leaving 7 bases not matched to a gene. The CDR3 is 15 residues long. Germline assignment: CDR1 MGHRA and CDR2 YSYEKL. This CDR3 is CASSRGQGSDQPQHF. The CDR3 bases are TGCGCCAGCAGCCGAGGACAGGGTTCGGATCAGCCCCAGCATTTT.